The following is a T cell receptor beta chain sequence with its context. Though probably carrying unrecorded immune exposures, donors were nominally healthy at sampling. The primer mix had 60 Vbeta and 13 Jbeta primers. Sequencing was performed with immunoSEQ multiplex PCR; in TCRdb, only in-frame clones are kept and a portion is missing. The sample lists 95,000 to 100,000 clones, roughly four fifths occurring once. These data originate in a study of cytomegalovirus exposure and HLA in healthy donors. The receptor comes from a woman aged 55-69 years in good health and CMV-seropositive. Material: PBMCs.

Written as DNA, the CDR3 is TGTGCCAGCATTCCCCCAGGGGGCTCCAGTCAAGCTTTCTTT. Translation gives CASIPPGGSSQAFF. The chain uses TRBV6-6 and TRBJ1-1; 8 bases map to TRBD1. Germline V lookup: CDR1 MNHNY, CDR2 SVGAGI (reference sequence). The CDR3 sequence is 14 residues long. Germline trimming cut 7 bases from V and 9 bases from J; bases unmatched to any gene: 13.